The TCR beta chain under discussion was sequenced for a study of shared clonotypes between healthy human individuals. Findings and caveats of the study: Clonotypes that were shared across a few donors made up 4.5% to 5% of naive CD4 clonotypes.

Turning to this clone: As yet, its antigen is unknown. The junction differs from germline at one of its ends, possibly a read error.

Sequenced by immunoSEQ multiplex PCR; TCRdb stores in-frame clones only, minus some. The sample consists of roughly 2.4 million clones, approximately 96% of them appearing once. The germline gives CDR1 SSHAT, CDR2 FNYEAQ (reference sequence). The CDR3 totals 16 residues. This sequence joins TRBV7-7 and TRBJ2-2, with TRBD1 matching over 7 bases. This TCR came from a man between 18 and 29 years old in good health. Sequenced sample: naive CD4+ T cells sorted from blood. Subset indicated: CD45RA+ positively selected. The CDR3, as DNA: TGTGCTAGCAGCTTAGGAGTGACAGGGTCCACCGGGGAGCTGTTTTTT. It encodes CASSLGVTGSTGELFF.